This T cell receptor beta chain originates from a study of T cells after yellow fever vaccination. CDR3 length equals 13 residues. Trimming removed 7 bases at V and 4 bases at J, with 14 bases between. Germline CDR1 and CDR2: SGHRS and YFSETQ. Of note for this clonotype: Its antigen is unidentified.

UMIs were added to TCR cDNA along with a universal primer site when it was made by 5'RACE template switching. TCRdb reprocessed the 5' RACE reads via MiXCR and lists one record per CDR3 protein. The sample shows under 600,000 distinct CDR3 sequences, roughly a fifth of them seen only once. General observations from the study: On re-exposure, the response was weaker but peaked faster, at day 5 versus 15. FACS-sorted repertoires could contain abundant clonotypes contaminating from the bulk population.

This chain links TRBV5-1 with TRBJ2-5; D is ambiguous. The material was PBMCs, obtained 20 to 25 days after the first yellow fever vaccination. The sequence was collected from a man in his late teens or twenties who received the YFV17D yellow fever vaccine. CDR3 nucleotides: TGCGCCAGCCAAAGGGCCAGCTTAGAGACCCAGTACTTC. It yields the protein CASQRASLETQYF.